This T cell receptor beta chain is from a study of cytomegalovirus exposure and HLA in healthy donors. Study-wide background: There were about 85 million unique TCRs (from HLA-typed donors) in an early data release.

CDR1 is SGHRS, CDR2 YFSETQ, per germline. The CDR3 loop spans 15 amino acids. V dropped 4 bases and J dropped 1; count of bases not matched to a gene: 8. As concerns this clone: What it recognizes is unknown.

General study results and limits: About 87% or about 30% of the time was how often most TCR beta V segments were productive, according to an earlier analysis. Later, an analysis showed that TCR beta chains associated with HLA were more clonally expanded than others that were equally common. Later work found that TCR association rates differed between HLA loci; DRB1 had the most and HLA-C the fewest.

Researchers ran the PCR with 60 Vbeta and 13 Jbeta primers. Some clones are missing from TCRdb's copy, which holds only in-frame ones; the method was immunoSEQ multiplex PCR. Counted here are some 120,000 clones, 80% occurring once; the ten biggest clones make up 2% to 3%. The rearrangement links TRBV5-1 to TRBJ2-7, with TRBD2 matching 7 bases. Sequenced input: PBMCs. The TCR sequence derives from a man aged 25 to 40 in good health and CMV-seronegative. As DNA, the CDR3 is TGCGCCAGCAGCGTTGGCCCCGGGAGGTCCTACGAGCAGTACTTC. As protein: CASSVGPGRSYEQYF.